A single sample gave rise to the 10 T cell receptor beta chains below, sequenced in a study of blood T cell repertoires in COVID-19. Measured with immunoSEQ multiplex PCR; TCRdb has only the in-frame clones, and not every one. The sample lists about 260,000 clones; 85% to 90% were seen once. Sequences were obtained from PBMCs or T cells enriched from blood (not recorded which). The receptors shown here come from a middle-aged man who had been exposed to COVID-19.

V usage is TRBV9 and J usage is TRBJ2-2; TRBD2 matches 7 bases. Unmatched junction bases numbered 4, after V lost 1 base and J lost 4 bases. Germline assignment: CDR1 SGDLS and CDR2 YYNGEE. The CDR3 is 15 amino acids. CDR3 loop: CASSVTRTSTGELFF. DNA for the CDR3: TGTGCCAGCAGCGTAACCCGGACTAGCACCGGGGAGCTGTTTTTT.

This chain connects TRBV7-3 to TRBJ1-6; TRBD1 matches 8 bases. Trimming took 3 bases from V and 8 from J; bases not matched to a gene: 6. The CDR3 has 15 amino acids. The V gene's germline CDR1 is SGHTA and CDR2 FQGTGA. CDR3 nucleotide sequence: TGTGCCAGCAGCTTGACAGGGGATTTTTATTCACCCCTCCACTTT. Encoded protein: CASSLTGDFYSPLHF.

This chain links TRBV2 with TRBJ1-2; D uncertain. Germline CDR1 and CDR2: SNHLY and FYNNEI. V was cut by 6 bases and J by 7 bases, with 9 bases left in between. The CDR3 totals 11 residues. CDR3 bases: TGTGCCAGCAGCGTTGACTCTGGCTACACCTTC. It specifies CASSVDSGYTF.

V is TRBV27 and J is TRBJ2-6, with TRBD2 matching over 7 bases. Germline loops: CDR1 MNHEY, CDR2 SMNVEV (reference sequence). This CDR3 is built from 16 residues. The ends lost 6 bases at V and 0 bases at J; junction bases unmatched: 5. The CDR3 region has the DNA TGTGCCAGCAGCCCGCGGGAGACCTCTGGGGCCAACGTCCTGACTTTC. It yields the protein CASSPRETSGANVLTF.

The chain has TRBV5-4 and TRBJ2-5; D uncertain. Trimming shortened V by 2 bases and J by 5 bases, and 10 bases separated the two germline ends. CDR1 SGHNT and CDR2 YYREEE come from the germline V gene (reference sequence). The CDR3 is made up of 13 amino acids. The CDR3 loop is CASSFFEVETQYF. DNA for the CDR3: TGTGCCAGCAGCTTTTTTGAGGTTGAGACCCAGTACTTC. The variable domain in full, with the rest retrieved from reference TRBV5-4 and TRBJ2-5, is ETGVTQSPTHLIKTRGQQVTLRCSSQSGHNTVSWYQQALGQGPQFIFQYYREEENGRGNFPPRFSGLQFPNYSSELNVNALELDDSALYLCASSFFEVETQYFGPGTRLLVL.

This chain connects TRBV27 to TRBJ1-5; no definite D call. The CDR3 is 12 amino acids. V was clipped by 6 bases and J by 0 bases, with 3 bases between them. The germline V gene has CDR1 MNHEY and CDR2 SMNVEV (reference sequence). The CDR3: CASSNSNQPQHF. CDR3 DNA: TGTGCCAGCAGCAATAGCAATCAGCCCCAGCATTTT.

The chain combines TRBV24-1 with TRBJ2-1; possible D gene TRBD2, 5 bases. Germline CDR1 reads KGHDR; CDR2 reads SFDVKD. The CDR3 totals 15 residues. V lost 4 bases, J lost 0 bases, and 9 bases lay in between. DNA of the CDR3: TGTGCCACCAGTGAGGTTGGGAGCTCCTACAATGAGCAGTTCTTC. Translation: CATSEVGSSYNEQFF.

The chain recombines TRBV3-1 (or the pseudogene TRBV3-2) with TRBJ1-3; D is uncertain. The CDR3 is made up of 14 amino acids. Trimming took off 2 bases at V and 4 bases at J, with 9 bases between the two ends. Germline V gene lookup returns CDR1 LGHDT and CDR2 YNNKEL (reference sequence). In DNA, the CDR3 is TGTGCCAGCAGCCAACCAGGTCCCGGAAACACCATATATTTT. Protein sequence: CASSQPGPGNTIYF.

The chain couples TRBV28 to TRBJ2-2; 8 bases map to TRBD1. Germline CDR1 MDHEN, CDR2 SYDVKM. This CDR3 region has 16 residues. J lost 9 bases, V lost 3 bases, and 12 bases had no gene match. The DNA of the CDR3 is TGTGCCAGCAGTTTCGCAGGACAGGGTTTAAACCGGGAGCTGTTTTTT. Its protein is CASSFAGQGLNRELFF.

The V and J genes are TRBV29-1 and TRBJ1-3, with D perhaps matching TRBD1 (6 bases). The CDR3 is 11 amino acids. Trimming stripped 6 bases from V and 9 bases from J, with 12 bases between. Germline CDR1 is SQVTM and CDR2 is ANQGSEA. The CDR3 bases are TGCAGCGTCAGAAAAGGGGGCACCATATATTTT. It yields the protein CSVRKGGTIYF.